These 26 T cell receptor beta chains were sequenced from one sample in a study of blood T cells in healthy people across ages. Then a second PCR, running roughly 7 to 12 cycles, was carried out with a sample-barcoded 5' primer and a J-beta primer mix. TCRdb independently ran MiXCR on the 5' RACE reads; one entry per CDR3 protein. The sample lists roughly 730,000 distinct CDR3 sequences; around three fifths were seen once. Sequences were obtained from blood. These receptor sequences come from a middle-aged man in good health.

This chain uses TRBV7-8 with TRBJ1-2; 11 positions agree with TRBD1. J lost 7 bases, V lost 6 bases, and 7 bases had no gene match. Per germline, CDR1 SGHVS and CDR2 FQNEAQ. The CDR3 consists of 14 residues. The CDR3 DNA reads as TGTGCCAGCAGATCTGGAGGGACAGGGGGTGGCTACACCTTC. Its protein product is CASRSGGTGGGYTF.

With regard to this clonotype: A much larger clone is a single base away; this may be a read error. This chain links TRBV6-6 with TRBJ2-3; D remains unclear. The CDR3 covers 11 residues. With 8 bases removed from V and 2 bases from J, the gap between germline ends came to 5 bases. CDR1 and CDR2 (germline): MNHNY, SVGAGI (reference sequence). In DNA, the CDR3 is TGTGCCAGCGGGTACACAGATACGCAGTATTTT. The encoded protein is CASGYTDTQYF.

This clonotype has only one observation. This rearrangement joins TRBV9 to TRBJ1-6; D gene unclear. Per germline, CDR1 SGDLS and CDR2 YYNGEE. The CDR3 has 15 residues. Trimming took 2 bases from V and 0 from J, leaving 6 bases between them. The chain's CDR3 is CASSVTNSYNSPLHF. CDR3 nucleotide sequence: TGTGCCAGCAGCGTGACCAACTCCTATAATTCACCCCTCCACTTT.

This clonotype was found once. This sequence joins TRBV6-1 and TRBJ2-1; D ambiguous. Germline V gives CDR1 MNHNS, CDR2 SASEGT. There are 13 residues in the CDR3. V lost 0 bases and J lost 9, with 9 bases in between. The CDR3 DNA reads TGTGCCAGCAGTGAAGCGCGGCATTTTGAGCAGTTCTTC. Its translation is CASSEARHFEQFF.

This clonotype has only a few counts. V and J are TRBV29-1 and TRBJ1-2, with a tentative D call TRBD1 (5 bases). V was trimmed by 3 bases and J by 4 bases, leaving 9 bases between them. This CDR3 has 12 residues. The germline V gene encodes CDR1 SQVTM and CDR2 ANQGSEA. CDR3 in DNA: TGCAGCGTTGATCGGACACTCTATGGCTACACCTTC. Protein sequence: CSVDRTLYGYTF.

The chain couples TRBV28 to TRBJ2-7, with 9 bases identical to TRBD1. The CDR3 contains 18 residues. Germline values: CDR1 MDHEN, CDR2 SYDVKM. The trim removed 4 bases at V and 3 bases at J, leaving 16 bases unmatched. Here the CDR3 DNA reads TGTGCCAGCAGTTCTTATGGAGTTGGACAGGGGACCTTCTACGAGCAGTACTTC. Residues: CASSSYGVGQGTFYEQYF.

Note on this clonotype: Its ends do not fully match the called genes, so a read error is possible. The chain uses TRBV4-3 and TRBJ2-6, with D possibly TRBD1 on 5 matching bases. Germline CDR1 reads LGHNA; CDR2 reads YSLEER. The length of the CDR3 is 15 residues. The CDR3 DNA sequence: TGCGCCAGCAGCCCACGCAGCTCTGGGGCCAGCGTCCTGACTTTC. The encoded protein is CASSPRSSGASVLTF.

The chain employs TRBV29-1 and TRBJ1-1; TRBD1 matches at 8 bases. The V gene end was trimmed by 7 bases and the J gene end by 2 bases; junction bases not matched to a gene: 6. CDR1 is SQVTM, CDR2 ANQGSEA, per germline. The length of the CDR3 is 13 residues. CDR3 nucleotide sequence: TGCAGCGGAAACAGGGGGGTTAACACTGAAGCTTTCTTT. Translated, it gives CSGNRGVNTEAFF.

J is TRBJ2-7 and V is TRBV7-8, with TRBD1 matching 8 bases. Germline V CDR1 and CDR2: SGHVS, FQNEAQ. The CDR3 is 14 amino acids. Trimming at V came to 2 bases and at J to 3 bases, leaving 3 bases not matched to a gene. The CDR3 coding sequence is TGTGCCAGCAGCTTAACGGACAGGGTCTACGAGCAGTACTTC. This codes for CASSLTDRVYEQYF.

This chain joins TRBV11-3 and TRBJ1-4, with D hard to call. Trimming left V 4 bases short and J 6 bases short, with 12 bases between. This CDR3 contains 14 residues. Germline V CDR1 and CDR2: SGHNT, YENEEA. The CDR3 here is CASSSRTGDEKLFF. The CDR3 nucleotides read TGTGCCAGCAGCTCCAGGACCGGGGATGAAAAACTGTTTTTT.

The rearrangement uses TRBV6-2 or TRBV6-3 and TRBJ2-4, with D maybe TRBD2 (5 bases). The CDR3 has 17 residues. The germline V and J ends were trimmed by 5 bases and 1 base, with 18 bases remaining between them. In germline, CDR1 is MNHEY, CDR2 SVGEGT. Here the CDR3 reads CASSPPSSHDAKNIQYF. The DNA of the CDR3 is TGTGCCAGCAGTCCTCCTTCTAGCCACGATGCCAAAAACATTCAGTACTTC.

The rearrangement uses TRBV30 and TRBJ2-3; D remains unclear. The CDR3 runs 12 residues. Trimming pared 3 bases from V and 4 bases from J, leaving 8 bases between. CDR1 GTSNPN and CDR2 SVGIG come from the germline V gene (reference sequence). The CDR3 sequence is CAWSNLADTQYF. CDR3 nucleotides: TGTGCCTGGAGCAATTTGGCAGATACGCAGTATTTT. Based on the CDR3 plus reference TRBV30 and TRBJ2-3, the full variable domain is SQTIHQWPATLVQPVGSPLSLECTVEGTSNPNLYWYRQAAGRGLQLLFYSVGIGQISSEVPQNLSASRPQDRQFILSSKKLLLSDSGFYLCAWSNLADTQYFGPGTRLTVL.

The chain recombines TRBV5-1 with TRBJ2-5; possibly TRBD1 or TRBD2 for D (5 bases each). The CDR3 consists of 16 residues. The V gene lost 0 bases and the J gene lost 0 bases, with 12 bases spanning the gap. In germline, CDR1 is SGHRS, CDR2 YFSETQ. CDR3 bases: TGCGCCAGCAGCTTGGTATTGGGGGAGTACCAAGAGACCCAGTACTTC. It translates to CASSLVLGEYQETQYF.

This clonotype was found a few times. The chain combines TRBV25-1 with TRBJ2-5; D not certain. This CDR3 spans 13 amino acids. Trimming took 3 bases from V and 2 from J, leaving 7 bases between them. The V gene's germline CDR1 is MGHDK and CDR2 SYGVNS. The CDR3 sequence is CASSDRVQETQYF. As DNA, the CDR3 is TGTGCCAGCAGTGATCGCGTTCAAGAGACCCAGTACTTC.

CDR3 sequence reads: CASSAFSGSYNEQFF. In DNA form, the CDR3 reads TGTGCCAGCAGCGCATTCTCTGGGTCCTACAATGAGCAGTTCTTC. The rearrangement links TRBV9 to TRBJ2-1; no clear D gene. Germline V lookup: CDR1 SGDLS, CDR2 YYNGEE. The CDR3 extends over 15 amino acids. V was pared by 3 bases and J by 1 base, with 11 bases between. The variable domain in full, with the rest retrieved from reference TRBV9 and TRBJ2-1, is DSGVTQTPKHLITATGQRVTLRCSPRSGDLSVYWYQQSLDQGLQFLIQYYNGEERAKGNILERFSAQQFPDLHSELNLSSLELGDSALYFCASSAFSGSYNEQFFGPGTRLTVL.

Details on this clonotype: Germline is not matched at one junction end, which may reflect a read error. The rearrangement links TRBV19 to TRBJ1-5; D unresolved. This CDR3 has 14 amino acids. Germline V gene data show CDR1 as LNHDA and CDR2 as SQIVND (reference sequence). This CDR3 is CASSTDRGEQPRHF. The CDR3 DNA reads TGTGCCAGTAGTACCGACCGTGGGGAGCAGCCCCGGCATTTT.

The chain employs TRBV29-1 and TRBJ2-6, with a tentative D call TRBD1 (5 bases). V lost 7 bases to trimming and J lost 2 bases, with 12 bases between them. There are 14 residues in the CDR3. Germline V gene lookup returns CDR1 SQVTM and CDR2 ANQGSEA. The chain's CDR3 is CSAVQGAGANVLTF. CDR3 nucleotide sequence: TGCAGCGCGGTTCAGGGTGCTGGGGCCAACGTCCTGACTTTC.

The chain has TRBV6-2 or TRBV6-3 and TRBJ2-2; D might be TRBD1 or TRBD2, each matching 5 bases. The CDR3 loop spans 13 amino acids. Germline V lookup: CDR1 MNHEY, CDR2 SVGEGT. With 4 bases removed from V and 6 bases from J, the gap between germline ends came to 9 bases. In DNA form, the CDR3 reads TGTGCCAGCAGTTGGACGGGGCCCGGGGAGCTGTTTTTT. Amino acid sequence: CASSWTGPGELFF.

The V and J genes are TRBV15 and TRBJ2-1, with TRBD2 as a possible D gene (5 bases). CDR3 size: 13 residues. V lost 0 bases and J 9 bases, leaving 9 bases between the germline ends. Per the germline V gene, CDR1 is LNHNV and CDR2 is YYDKDF (reference sequence). The CDR3 DNA follows: TGTGCCACCAGCAGAGATCAGGCGGGTGAGCAGTTCTTC. Its protein is CATSRDQAGEQFF.

The chain uses TRBV6-2 or TRBV6-3 and TRBJ2-3; D is undetermined. The germline V and J ends were trimmed by 0 bases and 2 bases, with 12 bases remaining between them. CDR1 is MNHEY and CDR2 is SVGEGT in the germline V gene. The CDR3 loop spans 16 amino acids. The CDR3 region is CASSYSIGPFTDTQYF. The CDR3 nucleotides are TGTGCCAGCAGTTACTCGATCGGGCCCTTCACAGATACGCAGTATTTT.

This clonotype was observed a few times. The V gene is TRBV7-9, the J gene TRBJ2-1; D remains unclear. The CDR3 spans 13 residues. V lost 3 bases and J 4 bases, leaving 7 bases between the germline ends. The germline V gene encodes CDR1 SEHNR and CDR2 FQNEAQ (reference sequence). CDR3 DNA: TGTGCCAGCAGCTTGTCGGGTTACAATGAGCAGTTCTTC. Translation: CASSLSGYNEQFF.

This chain joins TRBV7-2 and TRBJ2-1; possibly TRBD1 or TRBD2 for D (5 bases each). Trimming removed 8 bases at V and 9 bases at J, with 23 bases between. The length of the CDR3 is 15 residues. CDR1 SGHTA and CDR2 FQGNSA come from the germline V gene. CDR3 sequence: CASLHIGAEGTEQFF. DNA for the CDR3: TGTGCCAGCCTCCACATAGGTGCCGAGGGGACTGAGCAGTTCTTC.

The chain joins TRBV5-1 to TRBJ2-7; 8 bases map to TRBD2. The V gene end was trimmed by 4 bases and the J gene end by 7 bases; junction bases not matched to a gene: 10. This CDR3 has 14 amino acids. Germline V gene data show CDR1 as SGHRS and CDR2 as YFSETQ. The CDR3 region has the DNA TGCGCCAGCAGCCGGGGGGGACTAGTCTATGAGCAGTACTTC. Its protein is CASSRGGLVYEQYF.

V gene TRBV28 combines with J gene TRBJ1-5; the match to TRBD1 covers 11 bases. The J segment lost 5 bases and the V segment lost 6 bases, leaving 9 bases of the junction unmatched. This CDR3 region has 16 residues. Germline V CDR1 and CDR2: MDHEN, SYDVKM. The CDR3 here is CASRDPGQGGYQPQHF. In nucleotides, the CDR3 is TGTGCCAGCAGAGATCCGGGACAGGGGGGTTATCAGCCCCAGCATTTT.

The J gene is TRBJ1-2, the V gene TRBV5-1; possible D gene TRBD1, 5 bases. CDR1 and CDR2 (germline): SGHRS, YFSETQ. V was clipped by 5 bases and J by 5 bases, with 16 bases between them. The CDR3 runs 14 residues. The CDR3: CASSEGEGRYGYTF. For the CDR3, the DNA is TGCGCCAGCAGTGAGGGAGAGGGGAGATATGGCTACACCTTC.

On this clonotype itself: The junction departs from the called germline gene at one end, perhaps through a read error. The rearrangement joins TRBV12-3 or TRBV12-4 to TRBJ2-5; D uncertain. The CDR3 is 12 residues long. CDR3 residues: CAGSLERETQYF. CDR3 sequence (DNA): TGTGCCGGCAGTTTAGAGAGGGAGACCCAGTACTTC.